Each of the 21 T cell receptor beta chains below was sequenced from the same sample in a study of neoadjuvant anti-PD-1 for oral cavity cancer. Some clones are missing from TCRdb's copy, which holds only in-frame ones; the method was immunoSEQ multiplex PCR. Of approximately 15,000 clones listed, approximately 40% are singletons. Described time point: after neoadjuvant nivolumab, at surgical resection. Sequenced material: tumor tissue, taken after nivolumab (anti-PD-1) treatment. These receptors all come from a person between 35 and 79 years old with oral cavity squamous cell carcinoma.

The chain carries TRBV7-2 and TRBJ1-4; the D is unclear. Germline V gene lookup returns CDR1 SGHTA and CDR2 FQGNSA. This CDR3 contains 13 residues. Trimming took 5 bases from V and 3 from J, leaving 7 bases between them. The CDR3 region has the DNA TGTGCCAGCAGCCCGACGCCTAATGAAAAACTGTTTTTT. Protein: CASSPTPNEKLFF. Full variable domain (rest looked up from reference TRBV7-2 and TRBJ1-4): GAGVSQSPSNKVTEKGKDVELRCDPISGHTALYWYRQSLGQGLEFLIYFQGNSAPDKSGLPSDRFSAERTGGSVSTLTIQRTQQEDSAVYLCASSPTPNEKLFFGSGTQLSVL.

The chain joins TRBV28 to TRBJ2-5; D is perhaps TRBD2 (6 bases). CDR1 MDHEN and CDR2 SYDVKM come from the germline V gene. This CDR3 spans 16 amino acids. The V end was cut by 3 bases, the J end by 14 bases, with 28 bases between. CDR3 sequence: CASSFPARGADRGTYF. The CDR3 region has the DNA TGTGCCAGCAGTTTCCCCGCTCGGGGCGCCGATCGGGGGACTTACTTC.

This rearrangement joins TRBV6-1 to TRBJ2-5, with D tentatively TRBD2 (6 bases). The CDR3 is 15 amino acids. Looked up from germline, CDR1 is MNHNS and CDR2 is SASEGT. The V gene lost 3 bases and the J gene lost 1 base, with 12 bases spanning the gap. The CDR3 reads CASSEMGGPQETQYF. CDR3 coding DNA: TGTGCCAGCAGTGAGATGGGGGGACCCCAAGAGACCCAGTACTTC.

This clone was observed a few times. The CDR3 DNA reads as TGTGCCAGCAGCTTAATTGGCGGCGGCACAGATACGCAGTATTTT. It codes for CASSLIGGGTDTQYF. The gene calls are TRBV13 and TRBJ2-3; D ambiguous. Per the germline V gene, CDR1 is PRHDT and CDR2 is FYEKMQ (reference sequence). This CDR3 has 15 amino acids. V was pared by 2 bases and J by 1 base, with 10 bases between. Complete variable domain (other parts from reference TRBV13 and TRBJ2-3): AAGVIQSPRHLIKEKRETATLKCYPIPRHDTVYWYQQGPGQDPQFLISFYEKMQSDKGSIPDRFSAQQFSDYHSELNMSSLELGDSALYFCASSLIGGGTDTQYFGPGTRLTVL.

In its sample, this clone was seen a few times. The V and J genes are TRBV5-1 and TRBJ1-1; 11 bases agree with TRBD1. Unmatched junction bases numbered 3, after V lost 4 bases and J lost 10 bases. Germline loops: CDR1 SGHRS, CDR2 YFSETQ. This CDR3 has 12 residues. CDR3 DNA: TGCGCCAGCAGCCCGGACAGGGGGCGAGCTTTCTTT. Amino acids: CASSPDRGRAFF.

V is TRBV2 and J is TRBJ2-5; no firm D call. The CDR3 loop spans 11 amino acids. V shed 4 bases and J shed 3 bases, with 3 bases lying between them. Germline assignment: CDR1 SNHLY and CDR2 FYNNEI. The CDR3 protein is CASSGEETQYF. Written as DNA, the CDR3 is TGTGCCAGCAGTGGGGAAGAGACCCAGTACTTC.

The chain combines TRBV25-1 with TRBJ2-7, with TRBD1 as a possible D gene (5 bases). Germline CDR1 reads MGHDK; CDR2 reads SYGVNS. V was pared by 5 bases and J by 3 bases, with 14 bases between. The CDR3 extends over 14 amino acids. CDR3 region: CASSPTQGRYEQYF. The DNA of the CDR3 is TGTGCCAGCAGTCCTACCCAGGGTCGCTACGAGCAGTACTTC.

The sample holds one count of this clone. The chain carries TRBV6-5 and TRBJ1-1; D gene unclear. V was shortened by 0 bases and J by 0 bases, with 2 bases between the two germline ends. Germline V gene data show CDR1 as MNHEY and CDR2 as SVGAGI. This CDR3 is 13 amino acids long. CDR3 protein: CASSYSVNTEAFF. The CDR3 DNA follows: TGTGCCAGCAGTTACTCGGTGAACACTGAAGCTTTCTTT.

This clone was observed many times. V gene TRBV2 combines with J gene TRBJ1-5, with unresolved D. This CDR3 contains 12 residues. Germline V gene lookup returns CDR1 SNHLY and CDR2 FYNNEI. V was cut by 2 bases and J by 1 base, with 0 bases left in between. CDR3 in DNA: TGTGCCAGCAGTGAAAGCAATCAGCCCCAGCATTTT. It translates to CASSESNQPQHF.

The CDR3 coding sequence is TGTGCCAGCAGCTTATACGGGGGGGCCGGCGAGCAGTACTTC. Translating it yields CASSLYGGAGEQYF. The genes are TRBV7-3 and TRBJ2-7; the match to TRBD2 covers 8 bases. CDR3 length equals 14 residues. Losses at the gene ends were 2 bases for V and 6 bases for J; bases not matched to a gene: 6. Per the germline V gene, CDR1 is SGHTA and CDR2 is FQGTGA.

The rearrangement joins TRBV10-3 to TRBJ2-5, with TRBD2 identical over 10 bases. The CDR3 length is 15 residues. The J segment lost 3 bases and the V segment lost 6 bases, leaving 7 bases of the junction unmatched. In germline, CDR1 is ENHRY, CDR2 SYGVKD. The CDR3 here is CAISLAGAGEETQYF. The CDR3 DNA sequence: TGTGCCATCAGCCTAGCGGGGGCGGGGGAAGAGACCCAGTACTTC.

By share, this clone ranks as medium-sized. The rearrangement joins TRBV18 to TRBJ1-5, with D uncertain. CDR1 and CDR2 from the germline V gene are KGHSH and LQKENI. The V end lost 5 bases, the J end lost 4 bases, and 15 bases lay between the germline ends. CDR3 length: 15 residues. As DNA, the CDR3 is TGTGCCAGCTCAGTCGACGGGCCGTGGAATCAGCCCCAGCATTTT. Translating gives CASSVDGPWNQPQHF.

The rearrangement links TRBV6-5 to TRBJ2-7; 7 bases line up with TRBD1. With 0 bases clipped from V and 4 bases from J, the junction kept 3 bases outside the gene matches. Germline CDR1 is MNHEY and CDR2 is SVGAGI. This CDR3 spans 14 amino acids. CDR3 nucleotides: TGTGCCAGCAGTTACTCAGGGGGCAGATACGAGCAGTACTTC. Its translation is CASSYSGGRYEQYF.

DNA for the CDR3: TGTGCCAGCAGCCTTAATATCGGGGATACGCAGTATTTT. Amino acids: CASSLNIGDTQYF. The genes are TRBV28 and TRBJ2-3; unclear D gene. Germline CDR1 reads MDHEN; CDR2 reads SYDVKM. CDR3 length equals 13 residues. Trimming removed 6 bases at V and 6 bases at J, with 13 bases between. The whole variable domain, remainder taken from reference TRBV28 and TRBJ2-3, is DVKVTQSSRYLVKRTGEKVFLECVQDMDHENMFWYRQDPGLGLRLIYFSYDVKMKEKGDIPEGYSVSREKKERFSLILESASTNQTSMYLCASSLNIGDTQYFGPGTRLTVL.

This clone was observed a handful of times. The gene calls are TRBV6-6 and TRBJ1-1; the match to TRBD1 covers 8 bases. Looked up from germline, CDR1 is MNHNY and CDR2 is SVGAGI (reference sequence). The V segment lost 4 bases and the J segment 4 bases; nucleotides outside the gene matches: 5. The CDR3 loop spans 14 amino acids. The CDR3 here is CASSSPDRATEAFF. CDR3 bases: TGTGCCAGCAGTTCGCCGGACAGGGCCACTGAAGCTTTCTTT.

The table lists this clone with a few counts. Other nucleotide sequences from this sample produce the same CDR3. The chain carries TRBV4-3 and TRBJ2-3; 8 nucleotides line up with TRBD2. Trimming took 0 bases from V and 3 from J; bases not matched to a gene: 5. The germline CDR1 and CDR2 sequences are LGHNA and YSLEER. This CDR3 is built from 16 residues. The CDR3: CASSQERTGGTDTQYF. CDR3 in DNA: TGCGCCAGCAGCCAAGAAAGAACGGGGGGGACAGATACGCAGTATTTT.

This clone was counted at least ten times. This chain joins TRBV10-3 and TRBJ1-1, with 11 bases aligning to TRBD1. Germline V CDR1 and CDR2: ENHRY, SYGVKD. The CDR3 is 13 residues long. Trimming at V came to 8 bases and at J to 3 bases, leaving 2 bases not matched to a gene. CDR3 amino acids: CAILGQGDTEAFF. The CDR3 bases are TGTGCCATCCTGGGACAGGGGGACACTGAAGCTTTCTTT.

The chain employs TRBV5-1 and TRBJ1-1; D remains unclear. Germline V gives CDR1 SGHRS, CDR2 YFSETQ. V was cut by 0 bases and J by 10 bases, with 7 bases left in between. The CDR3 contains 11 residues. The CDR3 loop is CASSLEGRAFF. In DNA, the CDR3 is TGCGCCAGCAGCTTGGAAGGGAGAGCTTTCTTT. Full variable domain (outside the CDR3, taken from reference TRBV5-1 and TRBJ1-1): KAGVTQTPRYLIKTRGQQVTLSCSPISGHRSVSWYQQTPGQGLQFLFEYFSETQRNKGNFPGRFSGRQFSNSRSEMNVSTLELGDSALYLCASSLEGRAFFGQGTRLTVV.

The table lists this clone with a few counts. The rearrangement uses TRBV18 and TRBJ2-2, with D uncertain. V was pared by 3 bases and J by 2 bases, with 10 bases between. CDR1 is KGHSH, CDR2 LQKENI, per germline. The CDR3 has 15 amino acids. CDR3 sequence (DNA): TGTGCCAGCTCACCTTCTAACCTTAACACCGGGGAGCTGTTTTTT. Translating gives CASSPSNLNTGELFF.

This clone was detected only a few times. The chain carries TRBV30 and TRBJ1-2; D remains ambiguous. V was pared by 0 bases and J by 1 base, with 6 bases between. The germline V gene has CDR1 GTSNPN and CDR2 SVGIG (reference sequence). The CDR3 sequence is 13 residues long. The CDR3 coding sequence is TGTGCCTGGAGTGTAAACATTAACTATGGCTACACCTTC. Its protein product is CAWSVNINYGYTF.

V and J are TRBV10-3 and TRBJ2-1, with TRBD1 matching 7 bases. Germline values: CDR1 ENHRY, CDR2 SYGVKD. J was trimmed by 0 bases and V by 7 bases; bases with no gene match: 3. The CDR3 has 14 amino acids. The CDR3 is CAIKGDSSYNEQFF. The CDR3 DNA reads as TGTGCCATCAAGGGGGACAGCTCCTACAATGAGCAGTTCTTC.